The entry that follows covers one TCR beta chain sequence. The CDR3 spans 13 residues. Between the trimmed V and J ends, which lost 6 bases and 4 bases, there was a span of 12 bases. These data belong to a study of blood T cell repertoires in COVID-19. Study information: Samples taken during acute and convalescent COVID-19 were collected in the United States, Italy and Spain. In each case, the material was cDNA or gDNA derived from T cells, B-cell-depleted T cells, or PBMCs.

Here immunoSEQ multiplex PCR was the method, and the copy in TCRdb shows in-frame clones only, minus some. The repertoire holds about 190,000 clones, with 70% to 90% as singletons. This clonotype was sampled from a man aged 55 to 70 with active or convalescent COVID-19. Sequencing was carried out using peripheral blood. The chain combines TRBV12-3 or TRBV12-4 with TRBJ1-1; D might be TRBD1 (5 bases). This chain's CDR3 is CASSLAGLTEAFF. The CDR3 DNA is TGTGCCAGCAGCCTCGCGGGACTCACTGAAGCTTTCTTT.